What follows are 2 T cell receptor beta chains derived from one specimen sequenced in a study of early T cells in non-severe SARS-CoV-2 infection. Via MiXCR, TCRdb re-called the 5' RACE reads, giving one row per CDR3 protein. The table shows 66,000 or so distinct CDR3 sequences, with roughly 10% occurring only once. The source material was whole blood. All receptors derive from an adult who was a healthcare worker with PCR-confirmed SARS-CoV-2 infection or an uninfected control (not recorded which).

This clonotype was recorded at least ten times. The rearrangement uses TRBV20-1 and TRBJ1-5, with D maybe TRBD1 (5 bases). Germline V CDR1 and CDR2: DFQATT, SNEGSKA (reference sequence). The germline V and J ends were trimmed by 3 bases and 1 base, with 10 bases remaining between them. CDR3 size: 14 residues. CDR3 protein: CSASDGASNQPQHF. The CDR3 region has the DNA TGCAGTGCTAGCGACGGGGCCAGCAATCAGCCCCAGCATTTT.

The rearrangement joins TRBV29-1 to TRBJ2-3; perhaps TRBD2 as D (6 bases). The V and J ends lost 4 bases and 2 bases respectively, with 19 bases between them. Germline CDR1 and CDR2: SQVTM and ANQGSEA. The CDR3 length is 16 residues. DNA for the CDR3: TGCAGCGTTGCCCCCTTTAGCGGAGGTGTCACAGATACGCAGTATTTT. It specifies CSVAPFSGGVTDTQYF.